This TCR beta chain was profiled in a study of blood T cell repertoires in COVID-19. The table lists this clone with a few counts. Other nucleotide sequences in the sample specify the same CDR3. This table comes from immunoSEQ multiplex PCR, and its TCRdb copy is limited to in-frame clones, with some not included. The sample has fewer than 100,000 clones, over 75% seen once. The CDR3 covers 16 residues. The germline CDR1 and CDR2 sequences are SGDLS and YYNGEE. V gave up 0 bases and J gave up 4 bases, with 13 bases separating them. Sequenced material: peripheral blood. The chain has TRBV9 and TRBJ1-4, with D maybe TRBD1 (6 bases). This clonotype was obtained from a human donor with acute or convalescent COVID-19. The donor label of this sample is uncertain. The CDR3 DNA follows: TGTGCCAGCAGCGTAGGGCCGACAGGAGGTAATGAAAAACTGTTTTTT. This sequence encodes CASSVGPTGGNEKLFF. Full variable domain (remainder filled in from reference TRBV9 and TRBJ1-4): DSGVTQTPKHLITATGQRVTLRCSPRSGDLSVYWYQQSLDQGLQFLIQYYNGEERAKGNILERFSAQQFPDLHSELNLSSLELGDSALYFCASSVGPTGGNEKLFFGSGTQLSVL.